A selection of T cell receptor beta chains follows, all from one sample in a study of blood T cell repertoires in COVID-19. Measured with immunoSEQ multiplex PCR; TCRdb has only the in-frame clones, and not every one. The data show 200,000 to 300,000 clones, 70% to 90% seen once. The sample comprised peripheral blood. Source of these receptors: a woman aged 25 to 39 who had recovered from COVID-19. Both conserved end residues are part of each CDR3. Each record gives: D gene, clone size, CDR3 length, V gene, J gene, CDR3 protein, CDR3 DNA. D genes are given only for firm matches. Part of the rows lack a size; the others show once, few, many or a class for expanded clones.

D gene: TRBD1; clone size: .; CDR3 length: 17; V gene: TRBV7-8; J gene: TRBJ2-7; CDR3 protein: CASSPGQGPFTVYEQYF; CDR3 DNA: TGTGCCAGCAGCCCCGGACAGGGTCCCTTCACCGTCTACGAGCAGTACTTC
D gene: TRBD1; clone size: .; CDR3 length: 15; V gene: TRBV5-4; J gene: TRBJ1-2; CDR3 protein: CASSSDWTGAYGYTF; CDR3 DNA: TGTGCCAGCAGCTCGGACTGGACAGGCGCTTATGGCTACACCTTC
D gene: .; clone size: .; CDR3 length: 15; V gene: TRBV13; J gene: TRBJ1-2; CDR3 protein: CASSFNTGQDYGYTF; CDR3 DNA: TGTGCCAGCAGCTTTAACACAGGCCAGGACTATGGCTACACCTTC
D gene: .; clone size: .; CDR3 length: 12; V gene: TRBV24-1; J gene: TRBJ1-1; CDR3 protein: CATSDVTGEAFF; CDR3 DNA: TGTGCCACCAGTGATGTGACAGGTGAAGCTTTCTTT
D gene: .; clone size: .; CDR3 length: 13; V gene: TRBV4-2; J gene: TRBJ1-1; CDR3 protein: CASSQAPRAEAFF; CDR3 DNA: TGTGCCAGCAGCCAAGCCCCCAGGGCTGAAGCTTTCTTT
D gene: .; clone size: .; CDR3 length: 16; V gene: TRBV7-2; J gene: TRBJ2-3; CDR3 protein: CASSSRATGRVDTQYF; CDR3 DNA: TGTGCCAGCAGCTCCCGAGCCACAGGGAGGGTAGATACGCAGTATTTT
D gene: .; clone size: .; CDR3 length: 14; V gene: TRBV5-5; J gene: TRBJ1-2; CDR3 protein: CASSYREVAYGYTF; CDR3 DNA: TGTGCCAGCAGCTACAGGGAAGTTGCCTATGGCTACACCTTC
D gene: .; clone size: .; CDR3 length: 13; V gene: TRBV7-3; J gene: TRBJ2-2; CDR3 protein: CASSLGAGGELFF; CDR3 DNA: TGTGCCAGCAGCTTAGGAGCGGGCGGGGAGCTGTTTTTT
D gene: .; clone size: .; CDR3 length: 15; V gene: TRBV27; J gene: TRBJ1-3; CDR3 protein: CASSLSWLSGNTIYF; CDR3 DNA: TGTGCCAGCAGTTTATCCTGGCTCTCTGGAAACACCATATATTTT
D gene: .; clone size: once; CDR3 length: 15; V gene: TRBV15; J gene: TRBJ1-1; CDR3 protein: CATSRGGRVNTEAFF; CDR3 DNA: TGTGCCACCAGCAGAGGTGGCAGGGTGAACACTGAAGCTTTCTTT
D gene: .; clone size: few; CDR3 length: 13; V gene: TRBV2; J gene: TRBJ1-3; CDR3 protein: CASRGTTGNTIYF; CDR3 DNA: TGTGCCAGCAGGGGGACAACTGGAAACACCATATATTTT
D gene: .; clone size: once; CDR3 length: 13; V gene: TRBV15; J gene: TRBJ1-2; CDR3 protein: CATSSSRGHSYTF; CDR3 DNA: TGTGCCACCAGCAGCTCCAGGGGACATAGCTACACCTTC
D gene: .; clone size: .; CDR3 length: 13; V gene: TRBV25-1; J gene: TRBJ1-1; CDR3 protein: CASSLTENTEAFF; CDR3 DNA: TGTGCCAGCAGCCTGACAGAGAACACTGAAGCTTTCTTT
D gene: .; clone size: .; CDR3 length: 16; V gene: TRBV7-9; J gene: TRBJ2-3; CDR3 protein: CASSWVSGYGADTQYF; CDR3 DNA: TGTGCCAGCAGCTGGGTGAGCGGTTACGGGGCAGATACGCAGTATTTT
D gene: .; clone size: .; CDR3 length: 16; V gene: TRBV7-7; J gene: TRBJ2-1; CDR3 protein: CASSLAPGTSYNEQFF; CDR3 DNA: TGTGCCAGCAGCTTAGCCCCCGGGACTTCCTACAATGAGCAGTTCTTC
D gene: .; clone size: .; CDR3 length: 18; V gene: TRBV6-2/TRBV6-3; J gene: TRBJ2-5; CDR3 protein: CASSFSRGAGPLQETQYF; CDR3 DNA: TGTGCCAGCAGTTTTTCTAGAGGGGCGGGACCCCTCCAAGAGACCCAGTACTTC
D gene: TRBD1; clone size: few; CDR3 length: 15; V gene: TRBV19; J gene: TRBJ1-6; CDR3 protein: CASKQGAGVNSPLHF; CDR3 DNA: TGTGCCAGTAAACAGGGGGCAGGGGTTAATTCACCCCTCCACTTT
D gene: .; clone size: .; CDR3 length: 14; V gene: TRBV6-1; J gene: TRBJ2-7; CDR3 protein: CASSEYGSSYEQYF; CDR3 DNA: TGTGCCAGCAGTGAATACGGTAGTTCCTACGAGCAGTACTTC
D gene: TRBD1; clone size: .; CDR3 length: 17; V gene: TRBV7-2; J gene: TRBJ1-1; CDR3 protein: CASSFLQGARGYTEAFF; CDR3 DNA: TGTGCCAGCAGCTTCCTGCAGGGGGCGAGAGGGTACACTGAAGCTTTCTTT
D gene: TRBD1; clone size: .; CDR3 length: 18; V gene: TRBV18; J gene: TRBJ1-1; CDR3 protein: CASSPLDGQGVMNTEAFF; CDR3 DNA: TGTGCCAGCTCACCTCTGGACGGGCAGGGGGTGATGAACACTGAAGCTTTCTTT
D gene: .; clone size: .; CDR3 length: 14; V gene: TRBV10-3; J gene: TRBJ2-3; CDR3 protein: CAISDPGDADTQYF; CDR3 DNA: TGTGCCATCAGTGACCCGGGGGACGCAGATACGCAGTATTTT
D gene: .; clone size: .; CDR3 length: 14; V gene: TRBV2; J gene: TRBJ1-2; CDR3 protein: CATLAQGGDYGYTF; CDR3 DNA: TGTGCCACCCTGGCGCAGGGAGGGGACTATGGCTACACCTTC
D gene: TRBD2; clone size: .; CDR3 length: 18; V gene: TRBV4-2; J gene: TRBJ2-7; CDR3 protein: CASSQGLAGGPSPYEQYF; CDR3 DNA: TGTGCCAGCAGCCAGGGGCTAGCGGGGGGGCCGTCTCCTTACGAGCAGTACTTC
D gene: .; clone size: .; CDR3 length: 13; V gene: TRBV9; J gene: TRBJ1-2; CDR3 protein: CASSRTVLYGYTF; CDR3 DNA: TGTGCCAGCAGCCGCACAGTCCTTTATGGCTACACCTTC
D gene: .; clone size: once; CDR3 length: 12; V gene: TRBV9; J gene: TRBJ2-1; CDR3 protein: CASGHDFNEQFF; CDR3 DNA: TGTGCCAGCGGTCATGACTTCAATGAGCAGTTCTTC
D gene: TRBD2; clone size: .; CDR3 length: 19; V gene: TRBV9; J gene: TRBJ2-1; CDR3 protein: CASSVAGLAGGETYNEQFF; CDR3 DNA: TGTGCCAGCAGCGTAGCGGGACTAGCGGGGGGCGAGACCTACAATGAGCAGTTCTTC
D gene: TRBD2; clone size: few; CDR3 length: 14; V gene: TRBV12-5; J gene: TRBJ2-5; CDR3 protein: CASGSSREGETQYF; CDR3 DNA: TGTGCTAGTGGTTCCTCTCGGGAGGGGGAGACCCAGTACTTC
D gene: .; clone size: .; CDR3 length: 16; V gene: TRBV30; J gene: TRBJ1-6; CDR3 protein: CAWRAPHRVYGAPLHF; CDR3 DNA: TGTGCCTGGAGGGCCCCACACAGGGTGTACGGAGCACCCCTCCACTTT
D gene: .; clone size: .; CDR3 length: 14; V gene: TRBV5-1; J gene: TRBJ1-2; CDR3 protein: CASSLAGPLDGYTF; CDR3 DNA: TGCGCCAGCAGCTTGGCCGGTCCGTTGGATGGCTACACCTTC
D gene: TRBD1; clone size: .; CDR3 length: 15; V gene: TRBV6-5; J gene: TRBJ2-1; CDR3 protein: CASSTGTGLRDEQFF; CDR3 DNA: TGTGCCAGCAGCACCGGGACAGGGCTGAGAGATGAGCAGTTCTTC
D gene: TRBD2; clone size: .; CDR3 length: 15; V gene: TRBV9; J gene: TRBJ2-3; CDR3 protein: CASSVGAGGSDTQYF; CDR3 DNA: TGTGCCAGCAGCGTAGGAGCGGGGGGGTCAGATACGCAGTATTTT
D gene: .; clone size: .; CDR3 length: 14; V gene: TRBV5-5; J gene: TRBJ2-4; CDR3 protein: CASSSWRAKNIQYF; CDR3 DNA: TGTGCCAGCAGCTCGTGGAGAGCCAAAAACATTCAGTACTTC
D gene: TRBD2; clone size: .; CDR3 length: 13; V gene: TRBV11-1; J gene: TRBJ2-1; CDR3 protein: CAGRTSGYNEQFF; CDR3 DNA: TGTGCCGGACGGACTAGCGGTTACAATGAGCAGTTCTTC
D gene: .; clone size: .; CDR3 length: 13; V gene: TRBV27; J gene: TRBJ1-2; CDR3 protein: CASRLTLNYGYTF; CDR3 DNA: TGTGCCAGCAGACTAACCCTTAACTATGGCTACACCTTC
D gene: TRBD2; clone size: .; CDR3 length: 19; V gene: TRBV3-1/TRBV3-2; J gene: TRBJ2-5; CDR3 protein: CASSQDYGFAGEIQETQYF; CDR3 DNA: TGTGCCAGCAGCCAAGATTATGGGTTTGCGGGGGAGATCCAAGAGACCCAGTACTTC
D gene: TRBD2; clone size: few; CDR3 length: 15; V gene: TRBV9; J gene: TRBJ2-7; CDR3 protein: CASSAGLAGSYEQYF; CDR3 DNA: TGTGCCAGCAGCGCGGGACTAGCGGGGAGCTACGAGCAGTACTTC
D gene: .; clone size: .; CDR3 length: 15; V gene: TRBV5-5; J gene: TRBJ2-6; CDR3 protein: CASSYGLSGANVLTF; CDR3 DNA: TGTGCCAGCAGCTACGGACTCTCTGGGGCCAACGTCCTGACTTTC
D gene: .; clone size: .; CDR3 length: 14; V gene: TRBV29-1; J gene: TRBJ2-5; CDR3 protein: CSVAPGIRQETQYF; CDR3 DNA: TGCAGCGTTGCTCCAGGCATTCGGCAAGAGACCCAGTACTTC
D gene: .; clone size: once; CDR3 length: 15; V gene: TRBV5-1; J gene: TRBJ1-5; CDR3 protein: CASSLGGTSNQPQHF; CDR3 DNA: TGCGCCAGCAGCTTAGGGGGAACCTCCAATCAGCCCCAGCATTTT
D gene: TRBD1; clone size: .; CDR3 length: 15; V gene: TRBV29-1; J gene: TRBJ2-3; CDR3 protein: CSTTWTGDYTDTQYF; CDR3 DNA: TGCAGCACCACCTGGACAGGGGATTACACAGATACGCAGTATTTT
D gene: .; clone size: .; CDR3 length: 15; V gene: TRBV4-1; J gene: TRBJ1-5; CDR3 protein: CASSQVGGRNQPQHF; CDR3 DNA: TGCGCCAGCAGCCAAGTGGGGGGGAGAAATCAGCCCCAGCATTTT
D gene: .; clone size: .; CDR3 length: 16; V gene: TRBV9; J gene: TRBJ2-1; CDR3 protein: CASSPITRGLPNEQFF; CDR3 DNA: TGTGCCAGCAGCCCGATAACCCGGGGACTTCCTAATGAGCAGTTCTTC
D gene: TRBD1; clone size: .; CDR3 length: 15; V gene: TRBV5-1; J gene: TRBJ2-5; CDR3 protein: CASTHSGTEGETQYF; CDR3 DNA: TGCGCCAGCACTCACTCCGGGACAGAAGGGGAGACCCAGTACTTC
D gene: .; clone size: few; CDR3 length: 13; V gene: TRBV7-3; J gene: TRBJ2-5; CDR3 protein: CASSLDRLGTQYF; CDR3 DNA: TGTGCCAGCAGCTTAGACAGGCTCGGGACCCAGTACTTC
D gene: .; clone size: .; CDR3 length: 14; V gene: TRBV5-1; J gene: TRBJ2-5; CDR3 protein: CASSARLSGETQYF; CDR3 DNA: TGCGCCAGCAGCGCCAGGCTAAGTGGGGAGACCCAGTACTTC
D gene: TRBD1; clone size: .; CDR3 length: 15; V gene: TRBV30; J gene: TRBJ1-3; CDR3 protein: CASGTGSLLGNTIYF; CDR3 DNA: TGTGCCTCAGGGACAGGGTCTCTACTTGGAAACACCATATATTTT
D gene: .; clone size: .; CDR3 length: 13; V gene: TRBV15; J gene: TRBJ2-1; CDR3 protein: CATRPGQHNEQFF; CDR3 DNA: TGTGCCACCAGGCCGGGACAACACAATGAGCAGTTCTTC